These T cell receptor beta chains were read from a single sample in a study of Graves' ophthalmopathy and Graves' hyperthyroidism. Each CDR3 protein is one row after TCRdb ran MiXCR on the multiplex PCR reads. The sample yields 400,000 or so distinct CDR3 sequences, over 15% seen once. The sample was peripheral blood. These receptors were collected from a woman between 18 and 30 years old with stable Graves' hyperthyroidism. Both conserved end residues are part of each CDR3. D genes are given only for firm matches. Clone size is not always given. Where it is, it says once, few, many or a class for expanded clones.

d_call	j_call	v_call	clone_size	cdr3_aa	cdr3_nt
TRBD2	TRBJ2-5	TRBV20-1	many	CSATSGGRVETQYF	TGCAGTGCTACCAGCGGGGGCAGGGTGGAGACCCAGTACTTC
NA	TRBJ2-5	TRBV5-4	many	CAIGGWETQYF	TGTGCCATAGGAGGGTGGGAGACCCAGTACTTC
NA	TRBJ1-1	TRBV6-1	NA	CASSRTGQNTEAFF	TGTGCCAGCAGTCGGACGGGGCAGAACACTGAAGCTTTCTTT
TRBD1	TRBJ1-1	TRBV29-1	few	CSVAPWGQGNTEAFF	TGCAGCGTTGCACCCTGGGGACAGGGCAACACTGAAGCTTTCTTT
NA	TRBJ1-3	TRBV25-1	many	CASSELGVHNTIYF	TGTGCCAGCAGTGAATTAGGGGTTCACAACACCATATATTTT
TRBD2	TRBJ2-2	TRBV12-3/TRBV12-4	NA	CASAQGSGTATGELFF	TGTGCCAGCGCGCAGGGTAGCGGGACGGCCACCGGGGAGCTGTTTTTT
NA	TRBJ2-2	TRBV27	many	CASSAWTRAFMTGELFF	TGTGCCAGCAGTGCTTGGACAAGGGCCTTTATGACCGGGGAGCTGTTTTTT
NA	TRBJ1-1	TRBV5-1	many	CASSLAPGGNTEAFF	TGCGCCAGCAGCTTGGCCCCGGGGGGGAACACTGAAGCTTTCTTT
NA	TRBJ2-7	TRBV7-2	many	CASSLAGRTYEQYF	TGTGCCAGCAGCTTAGCAGGGAGGACCTACGAGCAGTACTTC
TRBD1	TRBJ1-1	TRBV7-2	many	CASSNTGTANTEAFF	TGTGCCAGCAGCAACACCGGGACAGCGAACACTGAAGCTTTCTTT
NA	TRBJ1-5	TRBV12-5	many	CASGLVGVGQPQHF	TGTGCTAGTGGTTTGGTCGGGGTCGGCCAGCCCCAGCATTTT
NA	TRBJ1-1	TRBV20-1	many	CSASTGIKTFEAFF	TGCAGTGCTAGTACCGGGATTAAGACCTTTGAAGCTTTCTTT